Following are 21 T cell receptor beta chains from one sample sequenced in a study of T cells in women clearing cervical HPV infection. Libraries were prepared by immunoSEQ multiplex PCR; TCRdb keeps only in-frame clonotypes and omits some of them. This table lists tens of thousands of clones. Source material: blood buffy coat. The source of these receptors is a woman between 18 and 70 years old with a cervical HPV16 infection that either progressed to CIN3+ or cleared (not recorded which).

About this clone itself: The read halts 3 residues ahead of the CDR3 end, with the missing end drawn from the germline J gene. V is TRBV7-2 and J is TRBJ2-7; TRBD2 matches 9 bases. V lost 0 bases to trimming and J lost 4 bases; unmatched junction nucleotides: 4. Germline V gives CDR1 SGHTA, CDR2 FQGNSA. CDR3 size: 15 residues. Here the CDR3 reads CASSLARGLAYEQYF. Incomplete CDR3 DNA: TGTGCCAGCAGCTTAGCGCGGGGACTAGCATACGAG.

Note on this clone: The CDR3 end falls 3 residues outside the read, so it is completed with the germline J gene. The J gene is TRBJ1-1, the V gene TRBV5-4; D is possibly TRBD1 (6 bases). CDR1 and CDR2 from the germline V gene are SGHNT and YYREEE (reference sequence). V was trimmed by 2 bases and J by 5 bases, leaving 10 bases between them. The CDR3 loop spans 13 amino acids. The chain's CDR3 is CASSLGQKTEAFF. The CDR3 DNA, read in part, is TGTGCCAGCAGCTTAGGACAGAAGACTGAA.

Details on this clone: The read ends 3 residues shy of where the CDR3 ends; the end is completed using the germline J gene. The chain carries TRBV24-1 and TRBJ2-5; 9 positions match TRBD1. The CDR3 has 15 amino acids. Germline CDR1 KGHDR, CDR2 SFDVKD. V was pared by 4 bases and J by 3 bases, with 5 bases of the junction left unmatched. The DNA read from the CDR3 is TGTGCCACCAGTGACCCGGGACAGGGAAAAGAGACC. Translation: CATSDPGQGKET. In full, the CDR3 reads CATSDPGQGKETQYF.

Comments on this clone: The CDR3 extends 3 residues past the end of the read, so its final part is completed from the germline J gene. V gene TRBV5-1 combines with J gene TRBJ1-1; 10 positions agree with TRBD1. CDR1 is SGHRS, CDR2 YFSETQ, per germline. V lost 0 bases and J lost 4; bases outside the gene matches: 6. This CDR3 has 16 residues. This chain's CDR3 is CASSLAGTGVGTEAFF. The sequenced CDR3 bases are TGCGCCAGCAGCTTGGCCGGGACAGGGGTCGGCACTGAA. The complete variable domain, with remaining parts taken from reference TRBV5-1 and TRBJ1-1, reads KAGVTQTPRYLIKTRGQQVTLSCSPISGHRSVSWYQQTPGQGLQFLFEYFSETQRNKGNFPGRFSGRQFSNSRSEMNVSTLELGDSALYLCASSLAGTGVGTEAFFGQGTRLTVV.

In the case of this clone: Read sequence stops 3 residues before the CDR3 end, and the germline J gene provides the missing end. The V and J genes are TRBV5-1 and TRBJ2-7; TRBD1 agrees at 8 bases. V trimming: 2 bases; J trimming: 3 bases; junction bases outside the gene matches: 7. Germline V CDR1 and CDR2: SGHRS, YFSETQ. The length of the CDR3 is 15 residues. This CDR3 reads CASSLDRGIGYEQYF. The sequenced part of the CDR3 DNA is TGCGCCAGCAGCTTAGACAGGGGCATTGGCTACGAG.

As regards this clone: The CDR3 end is not reached by the read, which stops 3 residues before it; the germline J gene fills it in. The rearrangement links TRBV20-1 to TRBJ2-7, with 11 positions matching TRBD2. This CDR3 region has 13 residues. J lost 6 bases, V lost 5 bases, and 6 bases had no gene match. Germline lookup yields CDR1 DFQATT and CDR2 SNEGSKA (reference sequence). The CDR3 loop is CSALPGLAAEQYF. The covered CDR3 bases are TGCAGTGCTCTACCGGGACTAGCGGCCGAG.

Comments on this clone: The read ends 3 residues early relative to the CDR3; the germline J gene fills the gap. The chain links TRBV4-1 to TRBJ1-1, with TRBD1 identical over 8 bases. CDR1 and CDR2 from the germline V gene are MGHRA and YSYEKL. With V trimmed by 1 base and J by 0 bases, 10 bases remained unmatched. The CDR3 extends over 18 amino acids. CDR3 DNA, as far as it was read: TGCGCCAGCAGCCAAGCACAGGACAGGGCGGACATGAACACTGAA. Protein product: CASSQAQDRADMNTE. In full, the CDR3 reads CASSQAQDRADMNTEAFF.

The CDR3 bases that were read are TGTGCCAGCAGTTACCCTAGAAATTCACCC. This sequence encodes CASSYPRNSP. The entire CDR3 reads CASSYPRNSPLHF. The chain carries TRBV6-2 or TRBV6-3 and TRBJ1-6; no reliable D call. From the germline J gene comes the end of the CDR3, since the read stops 3 residues before it. Per the germline V gene, CDR1 is MNHEY and CDR2 is SVGEGT. Trimming stripped 2 bases from V and 7 bases from J, with 6 bases between. The CDR3 has 13 amino acids.

CDR3 DNA (partial): TGTGCCAGCAGCTCGGGACTTCTCACAGATACG. Translating it yields CASSSGLLTDT. The full CDR3 sequence reads CASSSGLLTDTQYF. The chain links TRBV5-5 to TRBJ2-3; weak D call: TRBD2 (6 bases). The observed sequence ends 3 residues before the CDR3 terminus, with the missing tail filled in from the germline J gene. Trimming took off 3 bases at V and 2 bases at J, with 10 bases between the two ends. The germline V gene has CDR1 SGHKS and CDR2 YYEKEE (reference sequence). This CDR3 is 14 amino acids long.

Points on this clone: The observed sequence ends 3 residues before the CDR3 terminus, with the missing tail filled in from the germline J gene. The rearrangement links TRBV5-1 to TRBJ2-3, with TRBD2 matching 11 bases. The V gene end was trimmed by 7 bases and the J gene end by 4 bases; junction bases not matched to a gene: 8. The CDR3 length is 15 residues. Germline values: CDR1 SGHRS, CDR2 YFSETQ. The CDR3 here is CASQHSGGAADTQYF. Incomplete CDR3 DNA: TGCGCCAGCCAGCATAGCGGGGGGGCCGCAGATACG.

Details on this clone: Read sequence stops 3 residues before the CDR3 end, and the germline J gene provides the missing end. The chain combines TRBV20-1 with TRBJ1-5; 10 nucleotides match TRBD1. J lost 6 bases, V lost 5 bases, and 4 bases had no gene match. The CDR3 has 13 residues. Germline V gene sequence: CDR1 DFQATT, CDR2 SNEGSKA (reference sequence). The CDR3 bases that were read are TGCAGTGCTGGGACAGGGGACGGTCAGCCC. Translated: CSAGTGDGQP. The entire CDR3 is CSAGTGDGQPQHF.

To note about this clone: The DNA ends 3 residues before the CDR3 does, and the rest of the CDR3 is filled in from the germline J gene. The rearrangement links TRBV5-1 to TRBJ1-2, with 8 bases lining up with TRBD1. The germline V gene encodes CDR1 SGHRS and CDR2 YFSETQ. The CDR3 is made up of 14 amino acids. CDR3 DNA, as far as it was read: TGCGCCAGCAGCTCGGGACAGGTCGGTGGCGGC. Amino acid sequence: CASSSGQVGGG. The whole CDR3 protein is CASSSGQVGGGYTF.

Worth noting for this clone: The read ends 3 residues before the CDR3 terminus; that terminus is restored from the germline J gene. The chain links TRBV2 to TRBJ2-7; 16 nucleotides line up with TRBD2. The CDR3 loop spans 17 amino acids. Germline CDR1 and CDR2: SNHLY and FYNNEI. After removal of 5 bases from V and 1 base from J, the junction contained 5 bases not matched to a gene. The CDR3 spells CASSFPGLAGGSYEQYF. The sequenced CDR3 bases are TGTGCCAGCAGTTTCCCGGGACTAGCGGGGGGGTCCTACGAG.

As for this clone: The read stops 3 residues short of the end of the CDR3; the missing end is completed from the germline J gene. This chain joins TRBV2 and TRBJ1-4; unclear D gene. Germline V CDR1 and CDR2: SNHLY, FYNNEI. V lost 6 bases, J lost 5 bases, and 7 bases lay in between. The CDR3 loop spans 12 amino acids. The CDR3 protein is CASSLPNEKLFF. The sequenced CDR3 bases are TGTGCCAGCAGCCTCCCCAATGAAAAA.

In the case of this clone: The sequence runs out 3 residues before the end of the CDR3; the remainder is reconstructed from the germline J gene. This sequence joins TRBV5-6 and TRBJ2-7; 7 nucleotides match TRBD1. The trim removed 3 bases at V and 1 base at J, leaving 7 bases unmatched. The CDR3 extends over 15 amino acids. Germline loops: CDR1 SGHDT, CDR2 YYEEEE. Partial CDR3 DNA: TGTGCCAGCAGCTCAGCTGACAGGGCTTCCTACGAG. Encoded protein: CASSSADRASYE. In full, the CDR3 reads CASSSADRASYEQYF.

In the case of this clone: The read ends 3 residues shy of where the CDR3 ends; the end is completed using the germline J gene. The chain couples TRBV30 to TRBJ2-6; D is ambiguous. Trimming took off 0 bases at V and 0 bases at J, with 6 bases between the two ends. CDR1 is GTSNPN and CDR2 is SVGIG in the germline V gene (reference sequence). The CDR3 loop spans 15 amino acids. The sequenced CDR3 bases are TGTGCCTGGAGTGTACTTATCTCTGGGGCCAACGTC. It yields the protein CAWSVLISGANV. The full CDR3 reads CAWSVLISGANVLTF.

Concerning this clone itself: The read gets to within 3 residues of the CDR3 end, and the germline J gene fills in the rest. V and J are TRBV30 and TRBJ1-3; D uncertain. V lost 2 bases to trimming and J lost 2 bases, with 7 bases between them. CDR3 length: 13 amino acids. Germline loops: CDR1 GTSNPN, CDR2 SVGIG (reference sequence). CDR3 DNA (partial): TGTGCCTGGAGTTCCCAGGCTGGAAACACC. This gives the protein CAWSSQAGNT. The entire CDR3 sequence reads CAWSSQAGNTIYF.

Note on this clone: The CDR3 end falls 3 residues outside the read, so it is completed with the germline J gene. V usage is TRBV2 and J usage is TRBJ2-1, with 8 bases aligning to TRBD1. The germline V gene has CDR1 SNHLY and CDR2 FYNNEI. CDR3 length: 15 residues. Trimming took 7 bases from V and 7 from J; bases not matched to a gene: 12. The CDR3 is CASIQIGQGSNEQFF. The CDR3 DNA, read in part, is TGTGCCAGCATCCAAATAGGACAGGGCAGTAATGAG.

Note on this clone: The read gets to within 3 residues of the CDR3 end, and the germline J gene fills in the rest. V usage is TRBV5-1 and J usage is TRBJ2-1; TRBD2 might be the D (6 bases). Germline V gives CDR1 SGHRS, CDR2 YFSETQ. V was cut by 0 bases and J by 4 bases, with 11 bases left in between. The CDR3 is 15 amino acids. The DNA read from the CDR3 is TGCGCCAGCAGCTTGGGGGGGACTCCATACAATGAG. Translating gives CASSLGGTPYNE. The whole CDR3 reads CASSLGGTPYNEQFF. Full variable domain (rest looked up from reference TRBV5-1 and TRBJ2-1): KAGVTQTPRYLIKTRGQQVTLSCSPISGHRSVSWYQQTPGQGLQFLFEYFSETQRNKGNFPGRFSGRQFSNSRSEMNVSTLELGDSALYLCASSLGGTPYNEQFFGPGTRLTVL.

As regards this clone: The read terminates 3 residues before the CDR3 end, so the remaining end is supplied by the germline J gene. The V gene is TRBV30, the J gene TRBJ1-2; TRBD1 matches at 9 bases. J lost 6 bases, V lost 5 bases, and 1 base had no gene match. Germline CDR1 GTSNPN, CDR2 SVGIG (reference sequence). The CDR3 has 11 residues. The part of the CDR3 DNA that was read is TGTGCCTGGTGGACAGGGGATGGC. It yields the protein CAWWTGDG. The full CDR3 reads CAWWTGDGYTF.

Comments on this clone: The read falls 3 residues short of the CDR3 end, and the missing part is taken from the germline J gene. The chain joins TRBV2 to TRBJ2-7; TRBD2 agrees at 7 bases. CDR1 is SNHLY, CDR2 FYNNEI, per germline. The CDR3 loop spans 14 amino acids. Trimming removed 3 bases from V and 5 bases from J; junction bases left unmatched: 7. The covered CDR3 bases are TGTGCCAGCAGTGAGTTTCTAGCGGTGGACGAG. The encoded protein is CASSEFLAVDE. The entire CDR3 protein is CASSEFLAVDEQYF. The entire variable domain, with the rest obtained from reference TRBV2 and TRBJ2-7, is as follows: EPEVTQTPSHQVTQMGQEVILRCVPISNHLYFYWYRQILGQKVEFLVSFYNNEISEKSEIFDDQFSVERPDGSNFTLKIRSTKLEDSAMYFCASSEFLAVDEQYFGPGTRLTVT.